This T cell receptor beta chain appears in the sequencing data of a study of shared clonotypes between healthy human individuals. General study results and limits: Memory subsets had estimated richness that was generally smaller than that of naive subsets.

To note about this clone: As yet, its antigen is unknown.

V shed 8 bases, J shed 0 bases, and the junction held 5 bases outside the gene matches. This CDR3 region has 15 residues. The germline V gene encodes CDR1 LNHDA and CDR2 SQIVND (reference sequence). Genomic DNA from each subset was divided evenly over several immunoSEQ plates. This table comes from immunoSEQ multiplex PCR, and its TCRdb copy is limited to in-frame clones, with some not included. The profile shows under 750,000 clones, 55% to 80% of them singletons. The source material was memory CD4+ T cells sorted from blood. Described subset: CD45RA-negative fraction. This TCR was sampled from a woman in her twenties or thirties in good health. V and J are TRBV19 and TRBJ2-1, with TRBD2 identical over 9 bases. CDR3 bases: TGTGCCAGTGCCCTAGCGGGGAACTCCTACAATGAGCAGTTCTTC. The encoded protein is CASALAGNSYNEQFF.